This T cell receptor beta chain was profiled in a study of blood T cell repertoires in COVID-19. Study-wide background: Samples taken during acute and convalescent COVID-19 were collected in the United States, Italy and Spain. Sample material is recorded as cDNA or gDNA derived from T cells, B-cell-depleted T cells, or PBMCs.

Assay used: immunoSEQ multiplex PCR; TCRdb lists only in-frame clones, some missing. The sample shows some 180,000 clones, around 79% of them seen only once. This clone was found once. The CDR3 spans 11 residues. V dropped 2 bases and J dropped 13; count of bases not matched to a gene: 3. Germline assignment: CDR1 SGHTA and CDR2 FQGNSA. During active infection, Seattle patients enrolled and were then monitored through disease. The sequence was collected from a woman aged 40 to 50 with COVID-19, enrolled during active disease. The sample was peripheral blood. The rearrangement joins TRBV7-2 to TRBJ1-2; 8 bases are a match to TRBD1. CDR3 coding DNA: TGTGCCAGCAGCTTAAGACAGGGGTGCACCTTC. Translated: CASSLRQGCTF.